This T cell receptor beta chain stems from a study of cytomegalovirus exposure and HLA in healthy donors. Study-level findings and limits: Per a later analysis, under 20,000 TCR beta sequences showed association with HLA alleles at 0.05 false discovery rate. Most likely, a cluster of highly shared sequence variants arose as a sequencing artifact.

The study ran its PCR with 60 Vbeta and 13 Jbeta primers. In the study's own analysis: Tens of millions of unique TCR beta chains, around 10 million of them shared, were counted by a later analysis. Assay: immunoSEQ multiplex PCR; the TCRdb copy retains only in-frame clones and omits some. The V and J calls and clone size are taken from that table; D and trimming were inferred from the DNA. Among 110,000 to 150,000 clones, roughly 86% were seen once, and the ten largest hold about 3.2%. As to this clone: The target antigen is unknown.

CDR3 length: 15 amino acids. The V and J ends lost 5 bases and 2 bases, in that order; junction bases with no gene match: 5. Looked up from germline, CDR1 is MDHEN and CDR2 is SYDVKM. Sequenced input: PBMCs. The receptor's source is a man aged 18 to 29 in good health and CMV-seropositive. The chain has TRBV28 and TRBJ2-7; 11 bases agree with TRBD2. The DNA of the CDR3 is TGTGCCAGCAGTCCGCTACTAGCGGGAGCCTACGAGCAGTACTTC. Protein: CASSPLLAGAYEQYF.